This T cell receptor beta chain was captured by sequencing in a study of CXCR3-negative and CXCR3-positive naive CD8 T cells. The authors prepared UMI-labeled TRB cDNA libraries by 5' RACE. TCRdb reanalyzed the 5' RACE reads and collapses them to one entry per CDR3 protein, without DNA. The specimen's table records 120,000 to 150,000 distinct CDR3 sequences. With respect to this clonotype: Its antigen is as yet unknown.

Findings and caveats of the study: CXCR3-positive naive cells carried more hydrophobic TRB CDR3s than CXCR3-negative ones.

The CDR3 is 14 amino acids. CDR1 is WSHSY and CDR2 is SAAADI in the germline V gene. The V gene is TRBV10-2, the J gene TRBJ1-5. This receptor was identified in a human donor in good health. Some clones in this sample may be carry-over from other donors' samples. The sample taken for sequencing was naive CXCR3+ CD8+ T cells from blood. Subset reported: CD45RO-CCR7+CD27+CD95- naive CD8+ T cells expressing CXCR3 (TNR3+). CDR3 in amino acids: CASSDDIRNQPQHF.